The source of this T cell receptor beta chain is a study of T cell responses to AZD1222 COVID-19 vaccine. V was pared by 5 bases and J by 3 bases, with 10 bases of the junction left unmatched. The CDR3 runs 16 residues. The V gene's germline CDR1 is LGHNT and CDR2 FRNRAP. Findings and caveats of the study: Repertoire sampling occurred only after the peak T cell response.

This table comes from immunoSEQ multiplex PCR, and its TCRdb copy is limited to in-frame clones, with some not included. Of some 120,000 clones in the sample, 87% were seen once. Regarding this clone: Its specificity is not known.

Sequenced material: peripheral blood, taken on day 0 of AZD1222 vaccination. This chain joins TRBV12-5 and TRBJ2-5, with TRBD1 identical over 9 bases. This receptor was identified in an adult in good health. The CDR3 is CASGLGTGSPEETQYF. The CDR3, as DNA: TGTGCTAGTGGTCTCGGGACAGGGTCCCCCGAAGAGACCCAGTACTTC.